This T cell receptor beta chain was recorded in a study of T cells after posttransplantation cyclophosphamide. Broader study findings: After PTCy, TRB diversity resembled that of CNI/methotrexate controls. Donor-recipient repertoire similarity was low at 1-2 months, rising over year one.

Busulfan-fludarabine conditioning, marrow transplant, and cyclophosphamide on days +3 and +4 were administered. Profiling relied on immunoSEQ multiplex PCR, and the TCRdb table lists in-frame clones only, not all of them. Among 7,500 to 10,000 clones listed, roughly 80% were seen once. With 8 bases removed from V and 3 bases from J, the gap between germline ends came to 14 bases. Germline CDR1 reads SGHTA; CDR2 reads FQGNSA. CDR3 size: 14 residues. A word on this clone: Its antigen is still unknown.

The chain combines TRBV7-2 with TRBJ2-1; no clear D gene. The sequenced sample was PBMCs, obtained around 2,000 days after a stem cell transplant with posttransplant cyclophosphamide. The TCR was taken from a female patient aged 35 to 55 who received an allogeneic stem cell transplant from a related donor, was CMV-positive, and had no GVHD. Some T cells may originate from the graft donor. As DNA, the CDR3 is TGTGCCAGCCTATTCGAGGTGGGCTACAATGAGCAGTTCTTC. Protein product: CASLFEVGYNEQFF.